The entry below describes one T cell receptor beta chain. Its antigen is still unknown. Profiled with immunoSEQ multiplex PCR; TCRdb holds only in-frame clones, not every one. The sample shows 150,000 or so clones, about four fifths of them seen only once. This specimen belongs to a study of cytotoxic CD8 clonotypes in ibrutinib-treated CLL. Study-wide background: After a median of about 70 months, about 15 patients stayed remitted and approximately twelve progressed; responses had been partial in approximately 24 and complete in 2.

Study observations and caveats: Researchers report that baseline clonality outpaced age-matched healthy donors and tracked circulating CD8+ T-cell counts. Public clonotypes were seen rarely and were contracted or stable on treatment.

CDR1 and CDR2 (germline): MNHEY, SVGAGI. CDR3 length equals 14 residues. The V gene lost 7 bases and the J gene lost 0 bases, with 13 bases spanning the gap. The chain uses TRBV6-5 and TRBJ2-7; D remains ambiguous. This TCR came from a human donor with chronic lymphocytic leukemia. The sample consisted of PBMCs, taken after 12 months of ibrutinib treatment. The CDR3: CASTEDLSSYEQYF. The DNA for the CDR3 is TGTGCCAGCACCGAGGACCTAAGCTCCTACGAGCAGTACTTC.